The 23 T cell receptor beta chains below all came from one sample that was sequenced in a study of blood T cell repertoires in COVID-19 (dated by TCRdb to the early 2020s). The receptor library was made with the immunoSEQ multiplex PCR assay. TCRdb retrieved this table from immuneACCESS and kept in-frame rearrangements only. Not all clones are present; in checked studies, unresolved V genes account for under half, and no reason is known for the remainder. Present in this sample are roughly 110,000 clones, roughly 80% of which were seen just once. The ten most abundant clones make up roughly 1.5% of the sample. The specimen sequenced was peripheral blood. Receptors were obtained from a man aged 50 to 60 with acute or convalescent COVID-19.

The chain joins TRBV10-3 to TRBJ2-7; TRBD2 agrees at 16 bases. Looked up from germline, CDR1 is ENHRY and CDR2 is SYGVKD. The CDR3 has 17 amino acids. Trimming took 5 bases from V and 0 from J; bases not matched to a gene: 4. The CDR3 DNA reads TGTGCCATCAGTCCCGGGACTAGCGGGGGGGTCTCCTACGAGCAGTACTTC. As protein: CAISPGTSGGVSYEQYF.

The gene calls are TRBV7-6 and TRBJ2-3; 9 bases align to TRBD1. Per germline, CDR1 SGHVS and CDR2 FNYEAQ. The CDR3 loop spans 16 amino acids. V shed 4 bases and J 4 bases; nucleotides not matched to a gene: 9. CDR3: CASSSQGALFPDTQYF. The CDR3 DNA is TGTGCCAGCAGCTCACAGGGGGCGCTTTTCCCAGATACGCAGTATTTT.

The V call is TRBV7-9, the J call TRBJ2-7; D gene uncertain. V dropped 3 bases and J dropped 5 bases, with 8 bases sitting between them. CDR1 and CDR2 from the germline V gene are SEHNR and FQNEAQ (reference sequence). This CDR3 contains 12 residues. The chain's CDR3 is CASSFFVDEQYF. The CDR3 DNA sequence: TGTGCCAGCAGCTTCTTCGTCGACGAGCAGTACTTC.

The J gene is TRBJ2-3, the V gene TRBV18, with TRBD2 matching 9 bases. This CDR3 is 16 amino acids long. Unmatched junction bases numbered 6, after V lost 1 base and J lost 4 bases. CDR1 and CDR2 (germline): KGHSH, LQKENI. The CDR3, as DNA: TGTGCCAGCTCACCACAAGGGCTAGCGGGGTCAGATACGCAGTATTTT. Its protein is CASSPQGLAGSDTQYF.

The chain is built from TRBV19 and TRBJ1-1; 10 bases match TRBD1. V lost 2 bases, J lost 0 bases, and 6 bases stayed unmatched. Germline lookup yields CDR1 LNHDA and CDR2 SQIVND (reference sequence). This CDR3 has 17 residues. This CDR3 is CASSISGTGALNTEAFF. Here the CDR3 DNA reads TGTGCCAGTAGTATATCCGGGACAGGGGCCTTGAACACTGAAGCTTTCTTT. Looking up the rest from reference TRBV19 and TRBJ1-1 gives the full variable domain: DGGITQSPKYLFRKEGQNVTLSCEQNLNHDAMYWYRQDPGQGLRLIYYSQIVNDFQKGDIAEGYSVSREKKESFPLTVTSAQKNPTAFYLCASSISGTGALNTEAFFGQGTRLTVV.

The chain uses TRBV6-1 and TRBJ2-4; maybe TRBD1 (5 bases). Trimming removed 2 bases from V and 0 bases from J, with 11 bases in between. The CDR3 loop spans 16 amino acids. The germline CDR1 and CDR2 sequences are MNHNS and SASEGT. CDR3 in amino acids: CASSEPQGKAKNIQYF. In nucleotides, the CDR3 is TGTGCCAGCAGTGAACCGCAGGGAAAAGCCAAAAACATTCAGTACTTC.

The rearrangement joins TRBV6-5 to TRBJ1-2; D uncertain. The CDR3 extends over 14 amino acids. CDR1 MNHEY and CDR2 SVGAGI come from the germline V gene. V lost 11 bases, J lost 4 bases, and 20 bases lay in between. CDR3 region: CAAMGSNSRYGYTF. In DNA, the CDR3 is TGTGCCGCCATGGGCAGCAACTCTCGCTATGGCTACACCTTC.

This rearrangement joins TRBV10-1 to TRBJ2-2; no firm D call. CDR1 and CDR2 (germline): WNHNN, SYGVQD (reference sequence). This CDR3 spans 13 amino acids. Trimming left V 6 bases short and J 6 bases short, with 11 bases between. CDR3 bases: TGCGCCAGCAGACCCACGGGTTCCGGGGAGCTGTTTTTT. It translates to CASRPTGSGELFF.

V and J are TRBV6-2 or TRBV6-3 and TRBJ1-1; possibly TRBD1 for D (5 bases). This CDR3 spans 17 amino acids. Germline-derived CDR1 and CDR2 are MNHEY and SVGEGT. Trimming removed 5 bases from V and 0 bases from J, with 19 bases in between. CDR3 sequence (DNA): TGTGCCAGCAGTGACCGACAGACATCTCCGGTGAACACTGAAGCTTTCTTT. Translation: CASSDRQTSPVNTEAFF.

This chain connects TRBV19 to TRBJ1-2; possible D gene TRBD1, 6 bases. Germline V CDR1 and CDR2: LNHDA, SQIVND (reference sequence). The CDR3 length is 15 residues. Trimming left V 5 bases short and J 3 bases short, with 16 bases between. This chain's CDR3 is CASSDRNPWDYGYTF. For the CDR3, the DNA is TGTGCCAGTAGTGACAGGAACCCGTGGGACTATGGCTACACCTTC.

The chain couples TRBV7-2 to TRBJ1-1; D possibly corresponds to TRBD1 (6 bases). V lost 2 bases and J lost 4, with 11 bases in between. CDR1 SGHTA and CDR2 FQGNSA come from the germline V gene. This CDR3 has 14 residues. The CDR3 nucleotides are TGTGCCAGCAGCTTAAGGGCCAGGGGCACTGAAGCTTTCTTT. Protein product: CASSLRARGTEAFF.

Written as DNA, the CDR3 is TGTGCCAGTAGTGAGGGATCCAACACCGGGGAGCTGTTTTTT. It encodes CASSEGSNTGELFF. The chain employs TRBV19 and TRBJ2-2; tentative D call: TRBD2 (5 bases). The CDR3 length is 14 residues. In germline, CDR1 is LNHDA, CDR2 SQIVND (reference sequence). Trimming cost V 5 bases and J 2 bases, with 9 bases left between them.

The chain's CDR3 is CASSQGSGGNTIYF. DNA of the CDR3: TGTGCCAGCAGCCAAGGATCCGGTGGAAACACCATATATTTT. The rearrangement links TRBV3-1 (or the pseudogene TRBV3-2) to TRBJ1-3; D is undetermined. This CDR3 contains 14 residues. The germline V gene has CDR1 LGHDT and CDR2 YNNKEL (reference sequence). The ends were cut back, 1 base at V and 3 bases at J, with 7 bases in the middle.

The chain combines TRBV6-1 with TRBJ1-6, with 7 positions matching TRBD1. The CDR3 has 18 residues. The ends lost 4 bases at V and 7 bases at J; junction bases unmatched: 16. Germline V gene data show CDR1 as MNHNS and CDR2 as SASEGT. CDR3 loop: CASSVDTATGTANSPLHF. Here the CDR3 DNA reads TGTGCCAGCAGTGTCGATACCGCAACCGGGACAGCCAATTCACCCCTCCACTTT.

CDR3 sequence: CATTPALAEAFF. In nucleotides, the CDR3 is TGTGCCACCACCCCTGCGCTGGCTGAAGCTTTCTTT. The chain uses TRBV24-1 and TRBJ1-1; D is undetermined. This CDR3 is built from 12 residues. V lost 8 bases and J 6 bases, leaving 12 bases between the germline ends. CDR1 KGHDR and CDR2 SFDVKD come from the germline V gene.

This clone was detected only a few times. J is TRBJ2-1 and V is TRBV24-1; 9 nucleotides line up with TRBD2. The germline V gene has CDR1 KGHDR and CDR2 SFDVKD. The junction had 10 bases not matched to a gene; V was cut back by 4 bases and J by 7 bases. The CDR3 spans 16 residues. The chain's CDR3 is CATSDAGTSRGNEQFF. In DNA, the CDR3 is TGTGCCACCAGTGACGCCGGGACTAGCCGGGGAAATGAGCAGTTCTTC.

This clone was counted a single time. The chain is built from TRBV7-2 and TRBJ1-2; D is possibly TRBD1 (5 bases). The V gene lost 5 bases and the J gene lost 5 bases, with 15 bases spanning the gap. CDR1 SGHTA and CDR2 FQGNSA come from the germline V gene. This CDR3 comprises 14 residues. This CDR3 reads CASSPSIGGYGYTF. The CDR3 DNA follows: TGTGCCAGCAGCCCGTCTATCGGGGGTTATGGCTACACCTTC.

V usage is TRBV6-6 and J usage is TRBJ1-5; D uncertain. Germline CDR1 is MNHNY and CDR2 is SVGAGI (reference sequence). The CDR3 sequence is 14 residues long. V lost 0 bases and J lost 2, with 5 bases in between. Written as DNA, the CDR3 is TGTGCCAGCAGTTACTCCGAGGGCAATCAGCCCCAGCATTTT. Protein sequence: CASSYSEGNQPQHF.

The chain's CDR3 is CASSLGEDTYEQYF. For the CDR3, the DNA is TGCGCCAGCAGCTTGGGTGAGGATACCTACGAGCAGTACTTC. This chain uses TRBV5-1 with TRBJ2-7, with D unclear. CDR1 is SGHRS, CDR2 YFSETQ, per germline. The CDR3 length is 14 residues. The germline V and J ends were trimmed by 0 bases and 2 bases, with 9 bases remaining between them.

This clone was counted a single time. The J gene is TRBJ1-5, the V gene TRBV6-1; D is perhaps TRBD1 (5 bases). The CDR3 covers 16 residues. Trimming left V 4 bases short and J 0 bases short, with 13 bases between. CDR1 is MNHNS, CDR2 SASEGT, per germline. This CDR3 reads CASSARQSLSNQPQHF. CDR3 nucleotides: TGTGCCAGCAGTGCCCGACAGTCCCTTAGCAATCAGCCCCAGCATTTT.

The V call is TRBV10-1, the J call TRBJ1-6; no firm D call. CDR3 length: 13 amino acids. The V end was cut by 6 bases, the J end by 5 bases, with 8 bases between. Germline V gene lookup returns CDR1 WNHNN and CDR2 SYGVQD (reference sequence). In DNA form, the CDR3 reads TGCGCCAGCAGGACGGAGGATAATTCACCCCTCCACTTT. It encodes CASRTEDNSPLHF.

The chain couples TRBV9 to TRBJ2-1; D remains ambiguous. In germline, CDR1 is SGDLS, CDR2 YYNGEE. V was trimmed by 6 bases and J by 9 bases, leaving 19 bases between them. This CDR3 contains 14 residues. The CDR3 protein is CASISGGAPGEQFF. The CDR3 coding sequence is TGTGCCAGCATCTCTGGTGGAGCGCCGGGTGAGCAGTTCTTC.

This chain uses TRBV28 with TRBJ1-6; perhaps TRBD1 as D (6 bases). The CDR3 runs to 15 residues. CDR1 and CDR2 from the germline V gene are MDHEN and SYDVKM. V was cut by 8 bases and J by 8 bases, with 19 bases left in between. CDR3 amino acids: CASRRGAQNYSPLHF. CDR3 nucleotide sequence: TGTGCCAGCCGCCGGGGGGCGCAGAACTATTCACCCCTCCACTTT.